The 8 T cell receptor beta chains below come from one sample, sequenced in a study of shared clonotypes between healthy human individuals. TCRdb's table, derived via immunoSEQ multiplex PCR, lists solely in-frame clones and lacks some. This table holds around 700,000 clones, about 91% found once. The naive CD8 population came from CD45RO-negative cells selected for CCR7, without terminally differentiated effector memory CD45RA+ cells. The sample consisted of naive CD8+ T cells sorted from blood. The source is a man under 40 in good health.

V gene TRBV10-2 combines with J gene TRBJ2-1; 10 bases line up with TRBD2. The V and J ends lost 3 bases and 7 bases, in that order; junction bases with no gene match: 6. The germline V gene encodes CDR1 WSHSY and CDR2 SAAADI. This CDR3 has 15 amino acids. The CDR3 loop is CASSEPSGRGNEQFF. CDR3 bases: TGCGCCAGCAGTGAACCCAGCGGGAGGGGGAATGAGCAGTTCTTC.

The chain employs TRBV12-5 and TRBJ1-2; TRBD1 aligns across 8 bases. The CDR3 is 16 residues long. Germline lookup yields CDR1 LGHNT and CDR2 FRNRAP. Trimming took 0 bases from V and 3 from J; bases not matched to a gene: 6. DNA of the CDR3: TGTGCTAGTGGTTTGGTACAGGGGGACAGGTACTATGGCTACACCTTC. Encoded protein: CASGLVQGDRYYGYTF.

The gene calls are TRBV14 and TRBJ2-7; 8 nucleotides align to TRBD1. CDR1 and CDR2 (germline): SGHDN, FVKESK. The CDR3 contains 13 residues. The V gene end was trimmed by 4 bases and the J gene end by 6 bases; junction bases not matched to a gene: 5. The CDR3 nucleotides read TGTGCCAGCAGCCGGACAGGGAGGATCGAGCAGTACTTC. Amino acid sequence: CASSRTGRIEQYF.

This sequence joins TRBV18 and TRBJ2-2; D uncertain. This CDR3 spans 14 amino acids. V was trimmed by 0 bases and J by 6 bases, leaving 8 bases between them. Germline V gene lookup returns CDR1 KGHSH and CDR2 LQKENI. The CDR3 nucleotides are TGTGCCAGCTCACCACCATACAGTGCCGGGGAGCTGTTTTTT. Encoded protein: CASSPPYSAGELFF.

The chain combines TRBV4-1 with TRBJ1-4, with D maybe TRBD1 (5 bases). Between the trimmed V and J ends, which lost 4 bases and 0 bases, there was a span of 15 bases. Looked up from germline, CDR1 is MGHRA and CDR2 is YSYEKL. The CDR3 extends over 17 amino acids. This CDR3 reads CASSLVAGSATNEKLFF. The CDR3 nucleotides read TGCGCCAGCAGCCTTGTGGCAGGGAGTGCAACTAATGAAAAACTGTTTTTT.

This chain links TRBV6-5 with TRBJ2-7; D remains unclear. The CDR3 loop spans 12 amino acids. V was clipped by 0 bases and J by 4 bases, with 4 bases between them. Germline loops: CDR1 MNHEY, CDR2 SVGAGI. The CDR3 region is CASSYSKYEQYF. In DNA, the CDR3 is TGTGCCAGCAGTTACTCGAAATACGAGCAGTACTTC.

As for this clone: Other DNA sequences from this sample encode an identical CDR3 as well. The rearrangement links TRBV27 to TRBJ1-1, with no clear D. The CDR3 totals 13 residues. V was clipped by 3 bases and J by 5 bases, with 10 bases between them. Germline CDR1 MNHEY, CDR2 SMNVEV (reference sequence). The CDR3 DNA sequence: TGTGCCAGCAGTTTCCGAGGGAGTACTGAAGCTTTCTTT. It translates to CASSFRGSTEAFF.

This chain connects TRBV10-3 to TRBJ2-6; no firm D call. This CDR3 has 13 amino acids. Germline values: CDR1 ENHRY, CDR2 SYGVKD. V gave up 11 bases and J gave up 0 bases, with 8 bases separating them. CDR3 sequence: CAPRYSGANVLTF. The CDR3 DNA sequence: TGTGCCCCCCGGTACTCTGGGGCCAACGTCCTGACTTTC.